The 10 T cell receptor beta chains given below trace back to one sample, sequenced in a study of blood T cell repertoires in COVID-19. Produced via immunoSEQ multiplex PCR; TCRdb's table is partial and in-frame only. The sample holds 9,700 or so clones; about three quarters are singletons and the top ten take under 25%. Material for sequencing was peripheral blood. These receptors were collected from a man in his 60s with active COVID-19.

V usage is TRBV2 and J usage is TRBJ1-4; tentative D call: TRBD1 (6 bases). V was cut by 7 bases and J by 12 bases, with 12 bases left in between. The CDR3 sequence is 11 residues long. Germline V CDR1 and CDR2: SNHLY, FYNNEI. The CDR3 reads CASNRQAQLFF. The CDR3 bases are TGTGCCAGCAATAGACAGGCCCAACTGTTTTTT.

As regards this clone: Other DNA variants within this sample encode the same CDR3. This chain connects TRBV7-9 to TRBJ2-7; 7 bases are a match to TRBD1. The CDR3 runs 14 residues. V trimming: 3 bases; J trimming: 1 base; junction bases outside the gene matches: 3. Germline CDR1 is SEHNR and CDR2 is FQNEAQ (reference sequence). The CDR3 reads CASSLGTVSYEQYF. For the CDR3, the DNA is TGTGCCAGCAGCTTGGGGACAGTTTCCTACGAGCAGTACTTC.

The chain is built from TRBV7-2 and TRBJ1-2; a possible D gene is TRBD1 (5 bases). V dropped 5 bases and J dropped 3 bases, with 7 bases sitting between them. Per germline, CDR1 SGHTA and CDR2 FQGNSA. This CDR3 has 12 amino acids. The CDR3 bases are TGTGCCAGCAGCCGGGGGGACTATGGCTACACCTTC. Protein sequence: CASSRGDYGYTF.

V is TRBV10-3 and J is TRBJ2-7, with TRBD1 matching over 9 bases. The CDR3 runs 14 residues. Unmatched junction bases numbered 7, after V lost 6 bases and J lost 4 bases. Per germline, CDR1 ENHRY and CDR2 SYGVKD. This CDR3 is CAIRAGTGSYEQYF. CDR3 bases: TGTGCCATCAGAGCCGGGACAGGGTCTTACGAGCAGTACTTC.

V and J are TRBV2 and TRBJ1-2, with D perhaps matching TRBD1 (6 bases). V was pared by 1 base and J by 8 bases, with 17 bases between. The CDR3 consists of 15 residues. Germline V gene sequence: CDR1 SNHLY, CDR2 FYNNEI. CDR3 bases: TGTGCCAGCAGTGAAGGCCCTCTAACAGGGTCGGGCTACACCTTC. It is translated as CASSEGPLTGSGYTF.

V is TRBV5-1 and J is TRBJ2-1, with 9 nucleotides matching TRBD1. The V gene end was trimmed by 0 bases and the J gene end by 7 bases; junction bases not matched to a gene: 11. Per the germline V gene, CDR1 is SGHRS and CDR2 is YFSETQ. The CDR3 length is 17 residues. The CDR3 spells CASSLAWGQGVVNEQFF. DNA for the CDR3: TGCGCCAGCAGCTTGGCCTGGGGACAGGGTGTGGTGAATGAGCAGTTCTTC.

This clone was detected only once. CDR3 sequence reads: CASSLMGLAGGSTDTQYF. For the CDR3, the DNA is TGTGCCAGCAGCTTAATGGGACTAGCGGGGGGAAGCACAGATACGCAGTATTTT. The chain joins TRBV11-2 to TRBJ2-3, with 15 positions matching TRBD2. CDR1 and CDR2 from the germline V gene are SGHAT and FQNNGV. The J segment lost 0 bases and the V segment lost 2 bases, leaving 3 bases of the junction unmatched. CDR3 length equals 18 residues.

This clone was seen more than once but under ten times. V and J are TRBV7-9 and TRBJ2-2, with 12 bases fitting TRBD2. The junction had 12 bases not matched to a gene; V was cut back by 5 bases and J by 5 bases. CDR1 and CDR2 from the germline V gene are SEHNR and FQNEAQ (reference sequence). The CDR3 length is 18 residues. CDR3 region: CASSPKVRLAGVTGELFF. CDR3 coding DNA: TGTGCCAGCAGCCCTAAGGTGCGACTAGCGGGGGTTACCGGGGAGCTGTTTTTT. Complete variable domain (other parts from reference TRBV7-9 and TRBJ2-2): DTGVSQNPRHKITKRGQNVTFRCDPISEHNRLYWYRQTLGQGPEFLTYFQNEAQLEKSRLLSDRFSAERPKGSFSTLEIQRTEQGDSAMYLCASSPKVRLAGVTGELFFGEGSRLTVL.

The chain uses TRBV10-3 and TRBJ1-1; TRBD1 matches 9 bases. CDR1 and CDR2 from the germline V gene are ENHRY and SYGVKD. CDR3 length equals 14 residues. V shed 6 bases, J shed 8 bases, and the junction held 10 bases outside the gene matches. CDR3 DNA: TGTGCCATCAGCTCTTCCGGGACAGGGCCCGAAGCTTTCTTT. It specifies CAISSSGTGPEAFF.

V gene TRBV5-1 combines with J gene TRBJ2-3; TRBD1 matches at 9 bases. The CDR3 extends over 16 amino acids. V dropped 3 bases and J dropped 1; count of bases not matched to a gene: 6. Germline V gives CDR1 SGHRS, CDR2 YFSETQ. CDR3 amino acids: CASSSGQGGGTDTQYF. As DNA, the CDR3 is TGCGCCAGCAGCTCGGGACAGGGAGGAGGCACAGATACGCAGTATTTT.